This T cell receptor beta chain was obtained from a study of Graves' ophthalmopathy and Graves' hyperthyroidism. Using RNA transcripts, the TCR beta CDR3 regions were amplified. Scientists carried out first-round RT-PCR using HTBI primers and then a second-round multiplex PCR. TCRdb used MiXCR to reprocess the multiplex PCR reads, holding one entry per CDR3 protein. The table has about 410,000 distinct CDR3 sequences, around 18% seen once. Germline V gives CDR1 SGDLS, CDR2 YYNGEE. V was clipped by 0 bases and J by 4 bases, with 19 bases between them. The CDR3 contains 17 residues. This clonotype was sampled from a young woman with Graves' ophthalmopathy. Sequences were obtained from peripheral blood. The chain employs TRBV9 and TRBJ1-2, with D perhaps TRBD1 (5 bases). The CDR3 bases are TGTGCCAGCAGCGTAGCTGCAACAGGTCCATGGGCCTATGGCTACACCTTC. Its protein product is CASSVAATGPWAYGYTF.